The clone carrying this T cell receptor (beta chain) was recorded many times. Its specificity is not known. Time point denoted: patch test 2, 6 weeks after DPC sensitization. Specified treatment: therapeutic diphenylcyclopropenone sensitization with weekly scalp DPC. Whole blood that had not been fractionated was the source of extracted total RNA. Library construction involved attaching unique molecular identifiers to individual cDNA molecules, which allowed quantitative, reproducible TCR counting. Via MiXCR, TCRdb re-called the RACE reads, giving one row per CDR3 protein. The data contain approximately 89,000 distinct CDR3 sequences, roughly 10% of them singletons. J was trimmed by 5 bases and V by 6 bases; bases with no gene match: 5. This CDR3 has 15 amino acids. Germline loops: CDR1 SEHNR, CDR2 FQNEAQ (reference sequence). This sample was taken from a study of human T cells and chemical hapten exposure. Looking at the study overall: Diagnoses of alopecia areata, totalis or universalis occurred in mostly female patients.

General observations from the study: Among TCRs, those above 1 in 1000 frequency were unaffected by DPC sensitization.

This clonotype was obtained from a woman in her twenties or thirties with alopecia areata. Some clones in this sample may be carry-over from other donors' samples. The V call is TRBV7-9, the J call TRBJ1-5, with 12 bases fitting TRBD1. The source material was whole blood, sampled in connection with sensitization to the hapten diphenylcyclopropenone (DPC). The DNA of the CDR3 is TGTGCCAGCAGTACGGGACAGGGGGCATATCAGCCCCAGCATTTT. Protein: CASSTGQGAYQPQHF.